This is a list of T cell receptor beta chains from one sample in a study of T cell responses to AZD1222 COVID-19 vaccine. The method was immunoSEQ multiplex PCR; TCRdb's version includes in-frame clones alone and lacks a portion of them. The profile covers around 140,000 clones, with roughly 85% appearing a single time and 7.9% taken by the ten largest. Sequenced here: peripheral blood, sampled 28 days after the second dose of the MenACWY control vaccine. Source of these receptors: an adult who received the MenACWY meningococcal vaccine as a control. Each CDR3 is given with its conserved first and last residue. D genes are given only for firm matches. A clone size is listed for some rows: how often the clone was seen (once, few, many), or a class if it is expanded.

J: TRBJ2-7; V: TRBV25-1; size: .; length: 15; D: TRBD2; CDR3: CASSEPGGTTYEQYF; DNA: TGTGCCAGCAGTGAACCAGGAGGGACTACCTACGAGCAGTACTTC
J: TRBJ2-7; V: TRBV7-2; size: .; length: 17; D: .; CDR3: CASSFRPTGEGPYEQYF; DNA: TGTGCCAGCAGCTTCCGCCCAACAGGGGAGGGACCCTACGAGCAGTACTTC
J: TRBJ2-5; V: TRBV4-1; size: .; length: 16; D: .; CDR3: CASSQDLGAGEETQYF; DNA: TGCGCCAGCAGCCAAGACTTGGGGGCTGGGGAAGAGACCCAGTACTTC
J: TRBJ2-7; V: TRBV7-8; size: few; length: 14; D: TRBD1; CDR3: CASSSTTGQGEQYF; DNA: TGTGCCAGCAGCTCCACGACAGGGCAGGGCGAGCAGTACTTC
J: TRBJ2-5; V: TRBV3-1/TRBV3-2; size: .; length: 14; D: .; CDR3: CASSPTNRGETQYF; DNA: TGTGCCAGCAGCCCAACTAATAGGGGCGAGACCCAGTACTTC
J: TRBJ2-1; V: TRBV5-5; size: .; length: 15; D: .; CDR3: CASSLYDTAYNEQFF; DNA: TGTGCCAGCAGCTTGTACGACACCGCCTACAATGAGCAGTTCTTC
J: TRBJ1-2; V: TRBV6-5; size: .; length: 12; D: TRBD1; CDR3: CASTRTGVGYTF; DNA: TGTGCCAGCACTCGGACAGGGGTTGGCTACACCTTC
J: TRBJ1-2; V: TRBV6-4; size: .; length: 12; D: TRBD1; CDR3: CASRRGTGDYTF; DNA: TGTGCCAGCAGGAGAGGTACAGGGGACTACACCTTC
J: TRBJ2-3; V: TRBV5-5; size: once; length: 15; D: .; CDR3: CASSGGGASTDTQYF; DNA: TGTGCCAGCAGCGGAGGCGGCGCTAGCACAGATACGCAGTATTTT
J: TRBJ2-4; V: TRBV2; size: .; length: 16; D: .; CDR3: CASSSPGEGTKNIQYF; DNA: TGTGCCAGCAGTAGTCCAGGGGAGGGAACCAAAAACATTCAGTACTTC
J: TRBJ1-4; V: TRBV10-3; size: few; length: 13; D: TRBD1; CDR3: CAISVGDRGKLFF; DNA: TGTGCCATCAGTGTGGGGGACAGAGGAAAACTGTTTTTT
J: TRBJ1-1; V: TRBV7-9; size: .; length: 13; D: .; CDR3: CASSLSGVTEAFF; DNA: TGTGCCAGCAGCTTATCCGGTGTGACTGAAGCTTTCTTT
J: TRBJ2-7; V: TRBV5-1; size: .; length: 15; D: TRBD1; CDR3: CASSLFTGGIYEQYF; DNA: TGCGCCAGCAGCTTGTTCACAGGGGGCATCTACGAGCAGTACTTC
J: TRBJ1-2; V: TRBV2; size: .; length: 10; D: .; CDR3: CASSRTGYTF; DNA: TGTGCCAGCAGCCGGACAGGCTACACCTTC
J: TRBJ2-1; V: TRBV5-4; size: .; length: 15; D: .; CDR3: CASRFGDRPYNEQFF; DNA: TGTGCCAGCAGGTTTGGGGACCGACCCTACAATGAGCAGTTCTTC
J: TRBJ1-6; V: TRBV2; size: once; length: 13; D: .; CDR3: CASSEAVGRPLHF; DNA: TGTGCCAGCAGTGAAGCGGTAGGAAGACCCCTCCACTTT
J: TRBJ1-2; V: TRBV4-2; size: .; length: 15; D: TRBD1; CDR3: CASSQGTGGGYGYTF; DNA: TGTGCCAGCAGCCAAGGGACAGGGGGAGGCTATGGCTACACCTTC
J: TRBJ1-3; V: TRBV7-9; size: .; length: 16; D: .; CDR3: CASSSPRRTKGNTIYF; DNA: TGTGCCAGCAGCTCACCCCGGCGGACAAAAGGAAACACCATATATTTT
J: TRBJ1-3; V: TRBV7-8; size: .; length: 16; D: TRBD1; CDR3: CASSSRTGGNGNTIYF; DNA: TGTGCCAGCAGCTCTCGGACAGGGGGTAATGGAAACACCATATATTTT
J: TRBJ2-2; V: TRBV7-3; size: .; length: 13; D: .; CDR3: CASSLSRTGELFF; DNA: TGTGCCAGCAGCTTAAGCCGCACCGGGGAGCTGTTTTTT
J: TRBJ1-2; V: TRBV11-2; size: .; length: 16; D: .; CDR3: CASSLGYSLGDYGYTF; DNA: TGTGCCAGCAGCTTAGGATACTCTCTGGGGGACTATGGCTACACCTTC
J: TRBJ1-1; V: TRBV6-2/TRBV6-3; size: .; length: 12; D: .; CDR3: CASSSGNTEAFF; DNA: TGTGCCAGCAGTTCGGGGAACACTGAAGCTTTCTTT
J: TRBJ2-3; V: TRBV18; size: .; length: 15; D: .; CDR3: CASSPAGTGADTQYF; DNA: TGTGCCAGCTCACCCGCTGGTACAGGCGCAGATACGCAGTATTTT
J: TRBJ2-3; V: TRBV11-3; size: few; length: 15; D: TRBD2; CDR3: CASSPGGGPVDTQYF; DNA: TGTGCCAGCAGCCCGGGCGGGGGGCCTGTCGATACGCAGTATTTT
J: TRBJ2-2; V: TRBV5-1; size: .; length: 15; D: .; CDR3: CASSLITSNTGELFF; DNA: TGCGCCAGCAGCTTGATCACGTCAAACACCGGGGAGCTGTTTTTT
J: TRBJ2-1; V: TRBV7-9; size: .; length: 17; D: TRBD2; CDR3: CASSSRTSESSYNEQFF; DNA: TGTGCCAGCAGCTCCAGGACTAGCGAAAGCTCCTACAATGAGCAGTTCTTC
J: TRBJ2-7; V: TRBV5-1; size: .; length: 14; D: .; CDR3: CASSPSTGSYEQYF; DNA: TGCGCCAGCAGCCCGAGCACTGGCTCCTACGAGCAGTACTTC
J: TRBJ2-5; V: TRBV2; size: .; length: 13; D: .; CDR3: CASSWNLEETQYF; DNA: TGTGCCAGCAGTTGGAATTTGGAAGAGACCCAGTACTTC
J: TRBJ2-7; V: TRBV12-3/TRBV12-4; size: once; length: 13; D: .; CDR3: CASSQQGLAEQYF; DNA: TGTGCCAGCAGTCAACAGGGTTTGGCCGAGCAGTACTTC
J: TRBJ2-1; V: TRBV7-6; size: .; length: 18; D: TRBD2; CDR3: CASSLARGLAGSTNEQFF; DNA: TGTGCCAGCAGCTTAGCCCGTGGACTAGCGGGAAGCACCAATGAGCAGTTCTTC
J: TRBJ1-2; V: TRBV19; size: .; length: 15; D: .; CDR3: CASRILGEANYGYTF; DNA: TGTGCCAGTAGGATCTTAGGTGAAGCTAACTATGGCTACACCTTC
J: TRBJ1-2; V: TRBV6-5; size: once; length: 11; D: .; CDR3: CATHHPNGYTF; DNA: TGTGCCACCCACCACCCCAATGGCTACACCTTC
J: TRBJ1-3; V: TRBV16; size: .; length: 14; D: .; CDR3: CASSQFQGGNTIYF; DNA: TGTGCCAGCAGCCAATTTCAGGGAGGAAACACCATATATTTT
J: TRBJ2-3; V: TRBV29-1; size: .; length: 15; D: TRBD2; CDR3: CSVEGPSGSTDTQYF; DNA: TGCAGCGTTGAGGGTCCTAGCGGGAGCACAGATACGCAGTATTTT
J: TRBJ2-7; V: TRBV5-1; size: .; length: 18; D: TRBD1; CDR3: CASRPGGTGAQSSYEQYF; DNA: TGCGCCAGCCGCCCTGGAGGGACAGGGGCGCAGAGCTCCTACGAGCAGTACTTC
J: TRBJ1-1; V: TRBV4-1; size: .; length: 16; D: TRBD1; CDR3: CASSHLPGQGAAEAFF; DNA: TGCGCCAGCAGCCACCTCCCGGGACAGGGGGCGGCGGAAGCTTTCTTT
J: TRBJ1-5; V: TRBV2; size: .; length: 16; D: .; CDR3: CASSGSRGDVSQPQHF; DNA: TGTGCCAGCAGTGGAAGTAGGGGCGACGTTAGTCAGCCCCAGCATTTT
J: TRBJ2-2; V: TRBV18; size: .; length: 17; D: TRBD1; CDR3: CASSLQQGVYFTGELFF; DNA: TGTGCCAGCTCACTCCAACAGGGGGTATACTTCACCGGGGAGCTGTTTTTT
J: TRBJ1-6; V: TRBV4-3; size: once; length: 18; D: .; CDR3: CASSQDLRGSSYNSPLHF; DNA: TGCGCCAGCAGCCAAGATCTTCGGGGAAGCTCCTATAATTCACCCCTCCACTTT
J: TRBJ1-1; V: TRBV6-1; size: .; length: 13; D: .; CDR3: CASSDWGTNEAFF; DNA: TGTGCCAGCAGTGATTGGGGAACTAATGAAGCTTTCTTT
J: TRBJ1-2; V: TRBV2; size: .; length: 14; D: .; CDR3: CASSERGASGGYTF; DNA: TGTGCCAGCAGTGAAAGGGGGGCCAGTGGTGGCTACACCTTC
J: TRBJ1-6; V: TRBV9; size: .; length: 12; D: .; CDR3: CASSSDNSPLHF; DNA: TGTGCCAGCAGCTCGGACAATTCACCCCTCCACTTT
J: TRBJ1-5; V: TRBV4-2; size: .; length: 21; D: TRBD1; CDR3: CASSQGSSNPWDRGFGQPQHF; DNA: TGTGCCAGCAGCCAAGGTAGCTCAAACCCTTGGGACAGGGGATTCGGGCAGCCCCAGCATTTT
J: TRBJ2-2; V: TRBV7-9; size: .; length: 13; D: .; CDR3: CASSLGDTGELFF; DNA: TGTGCCAGCAGCTTGGGAGACACCGGGGAGCTGTTTTTT
J: TRBJ1-2; V: TRBV30; size: .; length: 15; D: .; CDR3: CAWSSPRGAGYGYTF; DNA: TGTGCCTGGAGTTCTCCGAGGGGGGCAGGGTATGGCTACACCTTC
J: TRBJ2-1; V: TRBV9; size: .; length: 13; D: TRBD1; CDR3: CASSPRTGDEQFF; DNA: TGTGCCAGCAGCCCCCGGACAGGGGATGAGCAGTTCTTC
J: TRBJ1-5; V: TRBV27; size: .; length: 14; D: TRBD1; CDR3: CASSSTGGNQPQHF; DNA: TGTGCCAGCAGTTCGACAGGGGGTAATCAGCCCCAGCATTTT
J: TRBJ2-7; V: TRBV12-5; size: once; length: 16; D: TRBD2; CDR3: CASGLVQAGGLYEQYF; DNA: TGTGCTAGTGGTTTGGTACAAGCGGGAGGCCTCTACGAGCAGTACTTC
J: TRBJ1-4; V: TRBV7-8; size: .; length: 15; D: .; CDR3: CASSLAQQGREKLFF; DNA: TGTGCCAGCAGCTTAGCGCAGCAGGGACGAGAAAAACTGTTTTTT
J: TRBJ2-5; V: TRBV25-1; size: .; length: 12; D: .; CDR3: CASTLPWETQYF; DNA: TGTGCCAGCACCCTCCCCTGGGAGACCCAGTACTTC
J: TRBJ2-3; V: TRBV14; size: .; length: 14; D: .; CDR3: CASSPKRSTDTQYF; DNA: TGTGCCAGCAGCCCCAAACGGAGCACAGATACGCAGTATTTT
J: TRBJ1-3; V: TRBV7-8; size: few; length: 11; D: .; CDR3: CASSPASILYF; DNA: TGTGCCAGCAGCCCAGCCTCAATCCTATATTTT
J: TRBJ1-1; V: TRBV18; size: few; length: 13; D: .; CDR3: CASSGAVNTEAFF; DNA: TGTGCCAGCTCAGGGGCAGTGAACACTGAAGCTTTCTTT
J: TRBJ2-3; V: TRBV6-5; size: once; length: 13; D: .; CDR3: CASSYSTEDTQYF; DNA: TGTGCCAGCAGTTACTCGACAGAAGATACGCAGTATTTT
J: TRBJ1-1; V: TRBV9; size: once; length: 14; D: TRBD1; CDR3: CASSGGTGSPEAFF; DNA: TGTGCCAGCAGCGGGGGGACAGGGTCCCCTGAAGCTTTCTTT
J: TRBJ2-7; V: TRBV6-5; size: .; length: 12; D: TRBD2; CDR3: CASSYREVEQYF; DNA: TGTGCCAGCAGTTACCGGGAGGTCGAGCAGTACTTC
J: TRBJ1-5; V: TRBV5-1; size: .; length: 13; D: .; CDR3: CASSLEGQRPQHF; DNA: TGCGCCAGCAGCTTGGAAGGGCAGAGGCCCCAGCATTTT
J: TRBJ2-2; V: TRBV7-8; size: .; length: 15; D: .; CDR3: CASSFERANTGELFF; DNA: TGTGCCAGCAGCTTTGAGAGGGCGAACACCGGGGAGCTGTTTTTT
J: TRBJ1-2; V: TRBV7-9; size: .; length: 13; D: .; CDR3: CASSLGTAYGYTF; DNA: TGTGCCAGCAGCTTAGGGACAGCTTATGGCTACACCTTC